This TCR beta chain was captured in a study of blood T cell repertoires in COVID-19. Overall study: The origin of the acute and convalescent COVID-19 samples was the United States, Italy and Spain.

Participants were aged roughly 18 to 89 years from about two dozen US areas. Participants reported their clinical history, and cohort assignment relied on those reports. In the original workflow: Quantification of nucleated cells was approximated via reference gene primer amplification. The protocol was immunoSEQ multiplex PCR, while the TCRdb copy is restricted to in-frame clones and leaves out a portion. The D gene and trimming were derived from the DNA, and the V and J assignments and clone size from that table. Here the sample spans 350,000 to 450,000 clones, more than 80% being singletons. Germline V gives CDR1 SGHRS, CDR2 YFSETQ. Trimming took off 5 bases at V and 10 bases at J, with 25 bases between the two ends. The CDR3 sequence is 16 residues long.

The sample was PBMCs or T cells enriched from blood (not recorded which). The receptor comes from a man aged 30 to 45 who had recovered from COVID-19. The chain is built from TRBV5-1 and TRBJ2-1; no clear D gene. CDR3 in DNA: TGCGCCAGCAGTACCTTTTTAGCTGGAGCAACTCTAGAGCAGTTCTTC. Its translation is CASSTFLAGATLEQFF. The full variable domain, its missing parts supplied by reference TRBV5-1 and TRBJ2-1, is KAGVTQTPRYLIKTRGQQVTLSCSPISGHRSVSWYQQTPGQGLQFLFEYFSETQRNKGNFPGRFSGRQFSNSRSEMNVSTLELGDSALYLCASSTFLAGATLEQFFGPGTRLTVL.